This T cell receptor beta chain is drawn from a study of identical twins. The V end was cut by 5 bases, the J end by 1 base, with 23 bases between. There are 18 residues in the CDR3. Germline CDR1 and CDR2: SGHAT and FQDESV (reference sequence). TCRdb itself ran the 5' RACE reads through MiXCR, one entry per CDR3 protein. The table shows roughly 260,000 distinct CDR3 sequences, with 7.5% occurring only once. Study outcomes and limitations: Twins' excess sharing was less marked for out-of-frame beta sequences. Its conclusions, products of cross-sectional statistical analysis, did not come from following the same donors. Analyses based on zero insertions could be partly confounded by invariant MAIT and iNKT cells.

Of note for this clonotype: What it binds is not known.

These data were also filed under a second study, of yellow fever vaccine responses in identical twins.

Sequenced sample: CD8+ T cells sorted from blood. The receptor's source is a woman under 30 in good health. The rearrangement links TRBV11-1 to TRBJ2-5; D perhaps matches TRBD2 (7 bases). CDR3 in amino acids: CASSPRRGGGHGQETQYF. Written as DNA, the CDR3 is TGTGCCAGCAGCCCAAGGCGTGGGGGGGGCCATGGCCAAGAGACCCAGTACTTC.